These 24 T cell receptor beta chains were all obtained from the same sample, sequenced in a study of blood T cells in healthy people across ages. Next came a second PCR, run for roughly 7 to 12 cycles, which used a sample-barcoded 5' primer along with a J-beta primer mix. TCRdb reanalysed the 5' RACE reads using MiXCR and keeps one entry per CDR3 protein. The sample records some 940,000 distinct CDR3 sequences, around 29% being singletons. The same sample was also studied in work on T cells of mothers and their children.

Sequenced material: blood. These receptors were taken from a woman aged 40 to 50 in good health.

A note on this clonotype: The junction does not match germline at one end; this may be a read error. The rearrangement joins TRBV24-1 to TRBJ2-1; 9 bases agree with TRBD2. The germline gives CDR1 KGHDR, CDR2 SFDVKD. The CDR3 totals 16 residues. CDR3 in DNA: TGTGCCGCCAGTGATTTGAGGGCGGGGGGGGACAATGAGCAGTTCTTC. Protein: CAASDLRAGGDNEQFF.

There are a few counts of this clonotype. The junction shows a germline mismatch at one end, possibly a read error. The chain uses TRBV4-1 and TRBJ2-1; TRBD2 agrees at 9 bases. CDR3 length: 16 amino acids. From germline, CDR1 is MGHRA and CDR2 YSYEKL. CDR3 region: CANSHVAGAGANEQFF. CDR3 sequence (DNA): TGCGCCAACAGCCATGTAGCGGGGGCCGGGGCCAATGAGCAGTTCTTC.

Points on this clonotype: A much larger clone lies a single base off, so this may be a read error. In DNA form, the CDR3 reads TGCAGCGTCCTGGGACGGACCCTCACAGATACGCAGTATTTT. Translating it yields CSVLGRTLTDTQYF. The gene calls are TRBV29-1 and TRBJ2-3, with D perhaps given as TRBD1 or TRBD2 (5 bases each). Per germline, CDR1 SQVTM and CDR2 ANQGSEA. The ends were cut back, 6 bases at V and 2 bases at J, with 15 bases in the middle. CDR3 length: 14 residues.

Regarding this clonotype: The junction does not match germline at one end; this may be a read error. The chain uses TRBV3-1 and TRBJ2-5; D possibly corresponds to TRBD2 (6 bases). The DNA end favors TRBJ2-7, so the J call may be wrong. Germline V gives CDR1 LGHDT, CDR2 YNNKEL (reference sequence). This CDR3 is built from 15 residues. The CDR3 bases are TGTGGCAGCAGCCAAGAGTGGGGGGTGTTCTACGAGCAGTACTTC. It codes for CGSSQEWGVFYEQYF.

Concerning this clonotype itself: The junction shows a germline mismatch at one end, possibly a read error. The gene calls are TRBV12-3 or TRBV12-4 and TRBJ2-3, with no clear D. There are 12 residues in the CDR3. This CDR3 is CASRLITDAQYF. The CDR3 coding sequence is TGTGCCAGCAGATTAATAACAGATGCGCAGTATTTT.

This chain links TRBV20-1 with TRBJ2-2; D ambiguous. This CDR3 spans 17 amino acids. Trimming took off 0 bases at V and 0 bases at J, with 14 bases between the two ends. CDR1 DFQATT and CDR2 SNEGSKA come from the germline V gene (reference sequence). CDR3 amino acids: CSARDPWSLTNTGELFF. The CDR3 nucleotides read TGCAGTGCTAGAGACCCGTGGAGCCTAACGAACACCGGGGAGCTGTTTTTT.

This clonotype was observed at least ten times. The chain couples TRBV20-1 to TRBJ1-2; no definite D call. Germline CDR1 DFQATT, CDR2 SNEGSKA (reference sequence). The CDR3 is made up of 11 amino acids. The germline V and J ends were trimmed by 4 bases and 4 bases, with 7 bases remaining between them. CDR3 sequence: CSATSGYGYTF. DNA for the CDR3: TGCAGTGCTACGTCGGGCTATGGCTACACCTTC.

The chain is built from TRBV6-5 and TRBJ1-1; 8 bases fit TRBD1. Germline V CDR1 and CDR2: MNHEY, SVGAGI. The CDR3 has 16 amino acids. After removal of 4 bases from V and 1 base from J, the junction contained 8 bases not matched to a gene. CDR3 sequence reads: CASSSSMDRANTEAFF. The DNA for the CDR3 is TGTGCCAGCAGTTCGAGTATGGACAGGGCGAACACTGAAGCTTTCTTT.

The chain uses TRBV4-3 and TRBJ1-6, with D uncertain. Germline lookup yields CDR1 LGHNA and CDR2 YSLEER. CDR3 length equals 14 residues. V gave up 0 bases and J gave up 7 bases, with 7 bases separating them. Written as DNA, the CDR3 is TGCGCCAGCAGCCAAGATGCACAGAATTCACCCCTCCACTTT. Its translation: CASSQDAQNSPLHF.

This clonotype was observed a few times. The J gene is TRBJ1-2, the V gene TRBV6-5; D possibly corresponds to TRBD1 (6 bases). Trimming took 6 bases from V and 4 from J, leaving 12 bases between them. The length of the CDR3 is 13 residues. CDR1 and CDR2 from the germline V gene are MNHEY and SVGAGI. The CDR3 here is CASSWDKGYGYTF. CDR3 DNA sequence: TGTGCCAGCAGCTGGGACAAAGGCTATGGCTACACCTTC.

In the case of this clonotype: A junction boundary mismatches the germline segment, possibly from a read error. CDR3: CACSKLATNIQYF. CDR3 nucleotide sequence: TGTGCCTGCAGCAAACTAGCGACGAACATTCAGTACTTC. The J gene is TRBJ2-4, the V gene TRBV7-2, with TRBD2 matching 7 bases. The CDR3 runs 13 residues. CDR1 SGHTA and CDR2 FQGNSA come from the germline V gene. The variable domain in full, completed from reference TRBV7-2 and TRBJ2-4, reads GAGVSQSPSNKVTEKGKDVELRCDPISGHTALYWYRQSLGQGLEFLIYFQGNSAPDKSGLPSDRFSAERTGGSVSTLTIQRTQQEDSAVYLCACSKLATNIQYFGAGTRLSVL.

This clonotype occurred a few times. The gene calls are TRBV7-9 and TRBJ2-7; possible D gene TRBD1, 5 bases. CDR3 size: 16 residues. The germline CDR1 and CDR2 sequences are SEHNR and FQNEAQ (reference sequence). Trimming removed 2 bases at V and 4 bases at J, with 18 bases between. CDR3 sequence (DNA): TGTGCCAGCAGCTTAAAAGGAAGCAGGGCGTCTTACGAGCAGTACTTC. Translating it yields CASSLKGSRASYEQYF.

This clonotype showed up just a few times. This chain links TRBV29-1 with TRBJ1-1, with unresolved D. The V end was cut by 7 bases, the J end by 7 bases, with 13 bases between. The CDR3 covers 11 residues. The germline CDR1 and CDR2 sequences are SQVTM and ANQGSEA. CDR3 sequence reads: CSAPGASEAFF. CDR3 in DNA: TGCAGCGCCCCCGGTGCCAGTGAAGCTTTCTTT. Full variable domain (remainder filled in from reference TRBV29-1 and TRBJ1-1): SAVISQKPSRDICQRGTSLTIQCQVDSQVTMMFWYRQQPGQSLTLIATANQGSEATYESGFVIDKFPISRPNLTFSTLTVSNMSPEDSSIYLCSAPGASEAFFGQGTRLTVV.

A remark on this clonotype: This may be a read error, as it is one base from a much larger clone. The chain joins TRBV28 to TRBJ2-5; D might be TRBD1 (5 bases). The J call could be wrong; TRBJ2-1 is a better fit for the DNA end. CDR1 and CDR2 (germline): MDHEN, SYDVKM. This CDR3 is 13 amino acids long. CDR3 residues: CASRTAYQETQFF. The CDR3 coding sequence is TGTGCCAGCAGGACAGCGTACCAAGAGACCCAGTTCTTC.

This clonotype was recorded many times. The chain employs TRBV20-1 and TRBJ2-7, with a tentative D call TRBD1 (6 bases). The CDR3 length is 13 residues. The germline V gene encodes CDR1 DFQATT and CDR2 SNEGSKA (reference sequence). V lost 5 bases and J 0 bases, leaving 11 bases between the germline ends. Here the CDR3 DNA reads TGCAGTGCTCGTATGGACAGCTCCTACGAGCAGTACTTC. This sequence encodes CSARMDSSYEQYF.

About this clonotype itself: This clone may be a read error of a much larger clone one base away. The chain carries TRBV12-3 or TRBV12-4 and TRBJ2-7; D uncertain. Trimming left V 8 bases short and J 4 bases short, with 12 bases between. This CDR3 contains 12 residues. As DNA, the CDR3 is TGTGCCAGCGGCCCAGACACTTACGAGCAGTACTTC. Translation gives CASGPDTYEQYF.

This clonotype was seen at least ten times. V gene TRBV20-1 combines with J gene TRBJ2-4, with 9 bases lining up with TRBD1. Germline V gene sequence: CDR1 DFQATT, CDR2 SNEGSKA (reference sequence). Unmatched junction bases numbered 13, after V lost 6 bases and J lost 7 bases. This CDR3 is 15 amino acids long. The DNA of the CDR3 is TGCAGTGCCAGGGACAGGGTGAAAGGGGGGAACATTCAGTACTTC. Protein sequence: CSARDRVKGGNIQYF.

This clonotype has ten or more counts. This sequence joins TRBV4-3 and TRBJ1-1, with D perhaps TRBD1 (5 bases). Trimming shortened V by 1 base and J by 1 base, and 10 bases separated the two germline ends. The germline V gene has CDR1 LGHNA and CDR2 YSLEER. The CDR3 has 15 residues. CDR3 sequence: CASSQGARANTEAFF. In DNA form, the CDR3 reads TGCGCCAGCAGCCAAGGTGCCAGGGCGAACACTGAAGCTTTCTTT.

This clonotype was seen only a few times. This rearrangement joins TRBV2 to TRBJ2-6, with D hard to call. Germline values: CDR1 SNHLY, CDR2 FYNNEI. The CDR3 covers 15 residues. V lost 3 bases, J lost 0 bases, and 6 bases lay in between. DNA of the CDR3: TGTGCCAGCAGTGAGTCGCTCTCTGGGGCCAACGTCCTGACTTTC. Translation: CASSESLSGANVLTF.

Regarding this clonotype: A much larger clone differs by one base, so this may be a read error. The rearrangement uses TRBV6-2 or TRBV6-3 and TRBJ2-5; possible D gene TRBD1, 5 bases. The CDR3 runs to 14 residues. Trimming took 7 bases from V and 11 from J, leaving 23 bases between them. Germline-derived CDR1 and CDR2 are MNHEY and SVGEGT. CDR3 sequence (DNA): TGTGCCAGCATACCCAGGGTGGGCACCTACGGGCAGTACTTC. Translated, it gives CASIPRVGTYGQYF.

This clonotype was observed many times. This chain connects TRBV11-2 to TRBJ2-7; D uncertain. Germline-derived CDR1 and CDR2 are SGHAT and FQNNGV. Trimming took 1 base from V and 5 from J, leaving 12 bases between them. This CDR3 is 14 amino acids long. CDR3 nucleotides: TGTGCCAGCAGCTTAGTGAGGTCCCTGGACGAGCAGTACTTC. Its translation is CASSLVRSLDEQYF.

In the case of this clonotype: A single base separates this from a much larger clone, so it may be a read error. The chain combines TRBV18 with TRBJ2-1; maybe TRBD1 (6 bases). The J call may be mistaken, given a closer DNA end match to TRBJ2-7. Germline V CDR1 and CDR2: KGHSH, LQKENI. The CDR3 loop spans 15 amino acids. The CDR3 region has the DNA TGTGCCAGCTCACGCGCACAGGGCTCCTACAATGAGCAGTACTTC. Protein: CASSRAQGSYNEQYF.

This clonotype occurred many times. The J gene is TRBJ2-7, the V gene TRBV27; 7 bases fit TRBD1. The length of the CDR3 is 13 residues. Germline values: CDR1 MNHEY, CDR2 SMNVEV (reference sequence). The V segment lost 4 bases and the J segment 2 bases; nucleotides outside the gene matches: 2. The CDR3 DNA reads as TGTGCCAGCAGTTGGGGGACAGCCTACGAGCAGTACTTC. Translated: CASSWGTAYEQYF.

The chain recombines TRBV20-1 with TRBJ1-1, with D possibly TRBD1 on 5 matching bases. The V end lost 4 bases, the J end lost 0 bases, and 15 bases lay between the germline ends. Germline CDR1 DFQATT, CDR2 SNEGSKA (reference sequence). CDR3 length equals 15 residues. Here the CDR3 DNA reads TGCAGTGCTACCCTTCCTAAAGGGGTGAACACTGAAGCTTTCTTT. Residues: CSATLPKGVNTEAFF.